This TCR beta chain comes out of a study of T cell changes during pregnancy in multiple sclerosis. The table came from immunoSEQ multiplex PCR; TCRdb's copy has only in-frame clones and leaves some out. The sample contains approximately 100,000 clones, 90% to 95% of which appear only once. Trimming removed 8 bases from V and 7 bases from J, with 10 bases in between. CDR1 and CDR2 (germline): MNHEY, SVGAGI. CDR3 size: 11 residues. The receptor was derived from a female donor with multiple sclerosis, enrolled in a pregnancy study. The rearrangement joins TRBV6-5 to TRBJ2-3; no firm D call. The sequencing here drew on peripheral blood, taken in the first trimester of pregnancy. The chain's CDR3 is CASGPVYTQYF. CDR3 coding DNA: TGTGCCAGCGGGCCAGTTTATACGCAGTATTTT.